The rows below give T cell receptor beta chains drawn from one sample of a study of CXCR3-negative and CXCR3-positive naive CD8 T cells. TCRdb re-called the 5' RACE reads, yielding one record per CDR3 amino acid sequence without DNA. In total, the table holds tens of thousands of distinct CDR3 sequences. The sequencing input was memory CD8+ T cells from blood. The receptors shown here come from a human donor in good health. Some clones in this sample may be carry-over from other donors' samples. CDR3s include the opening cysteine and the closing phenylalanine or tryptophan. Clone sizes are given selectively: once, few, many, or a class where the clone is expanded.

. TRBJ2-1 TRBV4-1 CASSQVLAGYNEQFF
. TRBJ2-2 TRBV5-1 CASRPGQHTGELFF
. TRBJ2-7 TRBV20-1 CSVNPGSYEQYF
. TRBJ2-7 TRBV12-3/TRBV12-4 CASSSPEGYEQYF
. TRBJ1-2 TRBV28 CASSFREEGYTF
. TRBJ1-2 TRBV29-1 CSVELQGALGYTF
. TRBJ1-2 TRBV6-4 CASSDSISGMGGYTF
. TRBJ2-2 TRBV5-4 CASSYLSGTYTGELFF
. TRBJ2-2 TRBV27 CASSSTDRLKMGELFF
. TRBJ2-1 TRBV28 CASTTWAAGGSYNEQFF
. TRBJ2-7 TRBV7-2 CASSLIPSSYEQYF
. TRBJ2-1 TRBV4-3 CASSQETSGSYNEQFF
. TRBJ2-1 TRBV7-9 CASSLNDRSGDEQFF
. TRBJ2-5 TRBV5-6 CASSLGRIRDTIQETQYF
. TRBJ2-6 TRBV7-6 CASSHPDSSESSGANVLTF
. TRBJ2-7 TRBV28 CASISPSSYEQYF
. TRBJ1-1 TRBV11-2 CASSLVQGTNTEAFF
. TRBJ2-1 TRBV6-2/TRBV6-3 CASSYPALRGSYNEQFF
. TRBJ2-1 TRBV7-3 CAGSLTRGSSYNEQFF
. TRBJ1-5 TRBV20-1 CSARAPHSNQPQHF
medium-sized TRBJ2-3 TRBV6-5 CASRLAGGWGDTQYF
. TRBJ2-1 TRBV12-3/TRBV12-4 CASSLVGGSYNEQFF
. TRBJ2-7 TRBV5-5 CASSFMSGSTYEQYF
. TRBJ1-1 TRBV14 CASSQRQGPNTEAFF
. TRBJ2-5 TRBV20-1 CSARMGPEIQETQYF
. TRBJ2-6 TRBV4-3 CASSQDILSGANVLTF
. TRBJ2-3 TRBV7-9 CASSLTTGLNTDTQYF
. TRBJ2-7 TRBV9 CASSVDSPYEQYF
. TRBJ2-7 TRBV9 CASSGGGGSHEQYF
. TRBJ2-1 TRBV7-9 CASKEMPGSYNEQFF
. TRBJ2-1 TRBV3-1 CASSPTGGQGVWNEQFF
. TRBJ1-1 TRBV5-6 CASSPTGGIGTEAFF
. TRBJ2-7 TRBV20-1 CSATQGNVAYEQYF
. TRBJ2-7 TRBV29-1 CSVALATPYEQYF
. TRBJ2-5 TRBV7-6 CASSLGGLAGGVQETQYF
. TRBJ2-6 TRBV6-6 CASSYEVDDSGANVLTF
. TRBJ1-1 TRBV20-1 CSARETGVMTEAFF
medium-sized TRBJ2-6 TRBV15 CATSRDLGSGANVLTF
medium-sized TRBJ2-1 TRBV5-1 CASSEPGTGVLEQFF
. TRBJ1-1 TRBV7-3 CASSSLPEAEAFF
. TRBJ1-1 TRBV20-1 CSVNRARAEAFF
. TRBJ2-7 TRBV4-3 CASSQEGITSPYEQYF
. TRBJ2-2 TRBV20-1 CSAPGKNTGELFF
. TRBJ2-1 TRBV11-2 CASSPRAEQFF
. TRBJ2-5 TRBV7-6 CASSPGRGRQETQYF
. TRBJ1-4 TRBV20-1 CSALRRGSNEKLFF
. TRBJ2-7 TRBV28 CASSSPWDRGVNPYEQYF
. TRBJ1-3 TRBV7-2 CASSPWGVGNTIYF
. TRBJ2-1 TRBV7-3 CASSLDVSANEQFF
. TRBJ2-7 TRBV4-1 CASSQENSGDSYEQYF
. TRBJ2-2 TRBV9 CASSVVVGGLQTGELFF
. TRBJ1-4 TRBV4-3 CASSQDEPHMANEKLFF
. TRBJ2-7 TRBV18 CASSPGTDYEQYF
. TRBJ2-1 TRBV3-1 CASSQRASGAFDEQFF